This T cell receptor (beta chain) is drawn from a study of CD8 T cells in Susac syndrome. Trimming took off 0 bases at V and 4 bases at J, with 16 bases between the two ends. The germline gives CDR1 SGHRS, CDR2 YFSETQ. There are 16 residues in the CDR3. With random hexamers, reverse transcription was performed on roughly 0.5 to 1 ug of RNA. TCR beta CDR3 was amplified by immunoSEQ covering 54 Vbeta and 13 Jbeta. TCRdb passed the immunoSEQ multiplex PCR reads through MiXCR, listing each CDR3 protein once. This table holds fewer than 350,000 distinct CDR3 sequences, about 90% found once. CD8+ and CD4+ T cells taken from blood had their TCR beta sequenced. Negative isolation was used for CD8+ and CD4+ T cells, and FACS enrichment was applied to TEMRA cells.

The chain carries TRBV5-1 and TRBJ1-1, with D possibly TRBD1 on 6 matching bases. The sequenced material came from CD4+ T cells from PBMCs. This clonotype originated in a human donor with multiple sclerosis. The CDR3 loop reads CASSLAGGGLGTEAFF. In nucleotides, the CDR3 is TGCGCCAGCAGCTTGGCCGGGGGCGGGTTAGGCACTGAAGCTTTCTTT.